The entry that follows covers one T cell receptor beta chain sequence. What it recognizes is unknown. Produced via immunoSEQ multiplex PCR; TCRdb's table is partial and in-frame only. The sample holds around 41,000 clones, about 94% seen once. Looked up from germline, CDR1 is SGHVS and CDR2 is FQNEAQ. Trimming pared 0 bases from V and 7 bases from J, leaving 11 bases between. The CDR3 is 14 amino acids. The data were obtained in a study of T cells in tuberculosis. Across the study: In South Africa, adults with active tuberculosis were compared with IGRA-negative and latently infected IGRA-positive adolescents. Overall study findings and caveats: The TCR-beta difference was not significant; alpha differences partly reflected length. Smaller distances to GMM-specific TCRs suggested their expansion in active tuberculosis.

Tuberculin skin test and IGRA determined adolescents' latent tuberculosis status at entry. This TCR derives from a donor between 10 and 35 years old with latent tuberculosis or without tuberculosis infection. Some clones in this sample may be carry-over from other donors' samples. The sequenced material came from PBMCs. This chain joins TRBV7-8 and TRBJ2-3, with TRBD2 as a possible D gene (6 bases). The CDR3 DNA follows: TGTGCCAGCAGCTTAGCGCCGGGGAGGTATACGCAGTATTTT. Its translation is CASSLAPGRYTQYF. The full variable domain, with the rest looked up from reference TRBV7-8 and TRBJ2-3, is GAGVSQSPRYKVAKRGQDVALRCDPISGHVSLFWYQQALGQGPEFLTYFQNEAQLDKSGLPSDRFFAERPEGSVSTLKIQRTQQEDSAVYLCASSLAPGRYTQYFGPGTRLTVL.